The 20 T cell receptor beta chains below were found in one sample sequenced in a study of patients and donors after allogeneic stem cell transplantation. Each CDR3 protein is one row after TCRdb ran MiXCR on the RT-PCR reads. The sample shows more than 850,000 distinct CDR3 sequences, about 20% of them seen only once. Sequences were obtained from blood, either unsorted or a sorted T cell fraction (not recorded which). The receptors stem from a human donor who was either an allogeneic HSCT recipient or a stem cell or donor lymphocyte infusion donor (not recorded which). It is not recorded whose cells these are; they may come from a transplant donor.

J is TRBJ2-3 and V is TRBV7-9; D may be TRBD2 (6 bases). The CDR3 has 16 residues. Trimming removed 1 base at V and 4 bases at J, with 15 bases between. Germline V gene lookup returns CDR1 SEHNR and CDR2 FQNEAQ (reference sequence). The CDR3 DNA reads as TGTGCCAGCAGCTTAGGCGGGACCCTTGGAGCAGATACGCAGTATTTT. Its translation: CASSLGGTLGADTQYF.

The gene calls are TRBV9 and TRBJ2-1, with D hard to call. Germline assignment: CDR1 SGDLS and CDR2 YYNGEE. V gave up 0 bases and J gave up 6 bases, with 10 bases separating them. The CDR3 sequence is 14 residues long. The CDR3 sequence is CASSVGGLANEQFF. Here the CDR3 DNA reads TGTGCCAGCAGCGTAGGGGGTTTGGCCAATGAGCAGTTCTTC.

The gene calls are TRBV6-1 and TRBJ2-1, with 11 bases fitting TRBD2. The V gene end was trimmed by 5 bases and the J gene end by 4 bases; junction bases not matched to a gene: 10. There are 17 residues in the CDR3. Germline loops: CDR1 MNHNS, CDR2 SASEGT. CDR3 residues: CASSQILAGARYNEQFF. Written as DNA, the CDR3 is TGTGCCAGCAGTCAGATACTAGCGGGAGCCCGATACAATGAGCAGTTCTTC.

The gene calls are TRBV5-4 and TRBJ1-2; D perhaps matches TRBD1 (6 bases). From germline, CDR1 is SGHNT and CDR2 YYREEE (reference sequence). The CDR3 covers 14 residues. V lost 6 bases to trimming and J lost 0 bases, with 12 bases between them. As DNA, the CDR3 is TGTGCCAGCATCCCACAGGGAGCTAACTATGGCTACACCTTC. This translates into CASIPQGANYGYTF.

This clonotype was observed a few times. The chain combines TRBV27 with TRBJ2-7; 11 positions agree with TRBD2. Per germline, CDR1 MNHEY and CDR2 SMNVEV (reference sequence). CDR3 size: 17 residues. Trimming took 5 bases from V and 0 from J; bases not matched to a gene: 9. The CDR3 DNA follows: TGTGCCAGCAGTCCTACACTACTAGCGGGGGCCTCCTACGAGCAGTACTTC. It translates to CASSPTLLAGASYEQYF.

This clonotype was observed a handful of times. Its ends do not fully match the called genes, so a read error is possible. The chain uses TRBV12-3 or TRBV12-4 and TRBJ2-3; 8 positions agree with TRBD2. The CDR3 consists of 12 residues. In nucleotides, the CDR3 is TGTGCCAGCAGTTTAAAAGCGGGGGCTGGGAATTTT. It specifies CASSLKAGAGNF.

In DNA form, the CDR3 reads TGTGCCAGCAGCCCAACAGGGGACCCCAATCAGCCCCAGCATTTT. Amino acids: CASSPTGDPNQPQHF. The gene calls are TRBV9 and TRBJ1-5; TRBD1 matches 7 bases. CDR3 length equals 15 residues. CDR1 is SGDLS and CDR2 is YYNGEE in the germline V gene. V shed 4 bases and J 3 bases; nucleotides not matched to a gene: 7.

The V call is TRBV7-9, the J call TRBJ1-4; TRBD1 aligns across 7 bases. J was trimmed by 4 bases and V by 1 base; bases with no gene match: 9. Germline V lookup: CDR1 SEHNR, CDR2 FQNEAQ (reference sequence). This CDR3 region has 17 residues. The CDR3: CASSLGKRQGLNEKLFF. Here the CDR3 DNA reads TGTGCCAGCAGCTTAGGGAAGAGACAGGGCCTTAATGAAAAACTGTTTTTT.

The CDR3: CASSRRAEKLFF. In DNA, the CDR3 is TGTGCCAGCAGCAGGCGGGCTGAAAAACTGTTTTTT. The rearrangement links TRBV6-2 or TRBV6-3 to TRBJ1-4; D is unresolved. CDR3 length: 12 residues. Germline V CDR1 and CDR2: MNHEY, SVGEGT. Trimming shortened V by 6 bases and J by 7 bases, and 9 bases separated the two germline ends.

The chain has TRBV20-1 and TRBJ2-7; D gene ambiguous. Germline V CDR1 and CDR2: DFQATT, SNEGSKA (reference sequence). The CDR3 contains 11 residues. V lost 3 bases and J 4 bases, leaving 7 bases between the germline ends. In nucleotides, the CDR3 is TGCAGTGCTAGTCGCTCTTACGAGCAGTACTTC. This sequence encodes CSASRSYEQYF.

There are a few counts of this clonotype. The chain is built from TRBV15 and TRBJ1-6; the D gene is possibly TRBD1 (5 bases). Trimming took 1 base from V and 8 from J, leaving 6 bases between them. Per germline, CDR1 LNHNV and CDR2 YYDKDF (reference sequence). The CDR3 length is 13 residues. This chain's CDR3 is CATSRVGDSPLHF. The CDR3 nucleotides read TGTGCCACCAGCAGAGTGGGGGATTCACCCCTCCACTTT.

There are a few counts of this clonotype. The rearrangement links TRBV12-3 or TRBV12-4 to TRBJ2-7; the D is unclear. Trimming cost V 5 bases and J 2 bases, with 7 bases left between them. This CDR3 contains 12 residues. CDR3 sequence (DNA): TGTGCCAGCAGTCTTTACACCTACGAGCAGTACTTC. Encoded protein: CASSLYTYEQYF.

This clonotype has just a few counts. This CDR3 reads CASSLEGVNNSPLHF. In nucleotides, the CDR3 is TGCGCCAGCAGCTTGGAGGGTGTGAATAATTCACCCCTCCACTTT. The chain joins TRBV5-1 to TRBJ1-6, with unresolved D. The V gene lost 0 bases and the J gene lost 5 bases, with 9 bases spanning the gap. Germline assignment: CDR1 SGHRS and CDR2 YFSETQ. This CDR3 comprises 15 residues. Full variable domain (outside the CDR3, taken from reference TRBV5-1 and TRBJ1-6): KAGVTQTPRYLIKTRGQQVTLSCSPISGHRSVSWYQQTPGQGLQFLFEYFSETQRNKGNFPGRFSGRQFSNSRSEMNVSTLELGDSALYLCASSLEGVNNSPLHFGNGTRLTVT.

The gene calls are TRBV11-3 and TRBJ2-1; no clear D. The CDR3 has 16 residues. The germline V and J ends were trimmed by 2 bases and 0 bases, with 11 bases remaining between them. Germline lookup yields CDR1 SGHNT and CDR2 YENEEA. The CDR3 here is CASSLTEMSSYNEQFF. The CDR3 DNA follows: TGTGCCAGCAGCTTAACGGAGATGAGCTCCTACAATGAGCAGTTCTTC.

This clonotype was counted only a few times. This chain connects TRBV6-1 to TRBJ2-7; TRBD2 matches at 11 bases. The CDR3 is made up of 15 amino acids. Germline values: CDR1 MNHNS, CDR2 SASEGT. J lost 0 bases, V lost 6 bases, and 4 bases had no gene match. The CDR3 DNA sequence: TGTGCCAGCAGGCGGGGACTAGCGGCCTCCTACGAGCAGTACTTC. Its protein is CASRRGLAASYEQYF.

V is TRBV16 and J is TRBJ1-3; D is ambiguous. Germline-derived CDR1 and CDR2 are KGHSY and FQNENV. Trimming took off 4 bases at V and 2 bases at J, with 12 bases between the two ends. The CDR3 length is 15 residues. This chain's CDR3 is CASSLRAKAGNTIYF. The CDR3 DNA reads as TGTGCCAGCAGCCTGCGGGCGAAGGCTGGAAACACCATATATTTT. Drawing the rest from reference TRBV16 and TRBJ1-3, the complete variable domain is GEEVAQTPKHLVRGEGQKAKLYCAPIKGHSYVFWYQQVLKNEFKFLISFQNENVFDETGMPKERFSAKCLPNSPCSLEIQATKLEDSAVYFCASSLRAKAGNTIYFGEGSWLTVV.

This clonotype has just a few counts. The rearrangement uses TRBV7-2 and TRBJ1-3; 9 positions agree with TRBD1. Losses at the gene ends were 5 bases for V and 4 bases for J; bases not matched to a gene: 9. The germline V gene encodes CDR1 SGHTA and CDR2 FQGNSA. There are 16 residues in the CDR3. In DNA form, the CDR3 reads TGTGCCAGCAGCCTCACCCCCGGGACAGGGGGAAACACCATATATTTT. Translation gives CASSLTPGTGGNTIYF.

The chain recombines TRBV9 with TRBJ2-3; TRBD1 matches 7 bases. The CDR3 is 15 amino acids. Germline V gives CDR1 SGDLS, CDR2 YYNGEE. The V and J ends lost 0 bases and 5 bases, in that order; junction bases with no gene match: 6. The CDR3 is CASSVEGAVGDTQYF. CDR3 coding DNA: TGTGCCAGCAGCGTAGAGGGGGCGGTTGGAGATACGCAGTATTTT.

The V and J genes are TRBV4-3 and TRBJ2-3; tentative D call: TRBD2 (5 bases). The CDR3 contains 14 residues. Germline V lookup: CDR1 LGHNA, CDR2 YSLEER. V was pared by 2 bases and J by 10 bases, with 16 bases between. CDR3 bases: TGCGCCAGCAGCCAATCGCGGGCCTCTGGTTCGCAGTATTTT. It yields the protein CASSQSRASGSQYF.

This clonotype was counted ten times or more. The V gene is TRBV12-5, the J gene TRBJ2-1; 7 bases agree with TRBD1. CDR3 length: 14 residues. The germline V gene has CDR1 LGHNT and CDR2 FRNRAP. J gave up 3 bases and V 1 base, and 0 bases lay outside the gene matches. The CDR3 sequence is CASGLGTGYNEQFF. In nucleotides, the CDR3 is TGTGCTAGTGGTTTGGGGACAGGCTACAATGAGCAGTTCTTC.